This TCR beta chain was observed in a study of PD-1 blockade in classical Hodgkin lymphoma. This clone turned up a few times. The time point here: cycle 4 day 1 (C4D1), after more than five weeks of nivolumab. Every patient was affected by relapse after autologous stem cell transplantation, while exposure to brentuximab vedotin was not uniform. Sequenced by immunoSEQ multiplex PCR; TCRdb stores in-frame clones only, minus some. This sample has approximately 84,000 clones, with approximately 83% found just once. The CDR3 consists of 15 residues. In germline, CDR1 is SNHLY, CDR2 FYNNEI. The junction had 4 bases not matched to a gene; V was cut back by 4 bases and J by 3 bases.

The TCR was taken from a human donor with classical Hodgkin lymphoma. This material consisted of peripheral blood mononuclear cells (PBMCs), taken before the fourth cycle of nivolumab. J is TRBJ1-3 and V is TRBV2; TRBD1 aligns across 9 bases. CDR3 in DNA: TGTGCCAGCAGTGGGGACAGGGCGTATGGAAACACCATATATTTT. Translating it yields CASSGDRAYGNTIYF.